The 26 T cell receptor beta chains in this list originate from one sample, sequenced in a study of cytomegalovirus exposure and HLA in healthy donors. PCR employed 60 Vbeta and 13 Jbeta primers. This table comes from immunoSEQ multiplex PCR, and its TCRdb copy is limited to in-frame clones, with some not included. The sample contains fewer than 200,000 clones, about 79% of which appear only once. The sample consisted of PBMCs. These receptors were taken from a woman aged 45 to 65 in good health and CMV-seropositive.

In regard to this clone: Lacking the conserved final phenylalanine or tryptophan, this CDR3 likely reflects a read error. The chain has TRBV5-6 and TRBJ1-1; 7 bases agree with TRBD1. There are 16 residues in the CDR3. Germline CDR1 SGHDT, CDR2 YYEEEE. V lost 0 bases and J lost 0; bases outside the gene matches: 5. CDR3 bases: TGTGCCAGCAGCTTGGCGGGACAGAGCGTGAACACTGAAGCTTTCGTT. Translation: CASSLAGQSVNTEAFV.

This sequence joins TRBV4-1 and TRBJ1-2; 9 positions agree with TRBD1. This CDR3 contains 15 residues. V dropped 1 base and J dropped 8; count of bases not matched to a gene: 8. Germline V lookup: CDR1 MGHRA, CDR2 YSYEKL. The CDR3, as DNA: TGCGCCAGCAGCCAAGGGGCAGGACAGGGGTACGGCTACACCTTC. Translated, it gives CASSQGAGQGYGYTF.

This clone appeared once. This CDR3 is CASSWGLAGESTDTQYF. For the CDR3, the DNA is TGTGCCAGCAGCTGGGGACTAGCGGGGGAGAGCACAGATACGCAGTATTTT. The chain combines TRBV5-4 with TRBJ2-3; TRBD2 agrees at 14 bases. Germline CDR1 reads SGHNT; CDR2 reads YYREEE (reference sequence). J was trimmed by 0 bases and V by 3 bases; bases with no gene match: 3. The CDR3 has 17 amino acids.

V gene TRBV10-3 combines with J gene TRBJ2-6, with D unclear. Trimming shortened V by 3 bases and J by 4 bases, and 4 bases separated the two germline ends. This CDR3 spans 13 amino acids. CDR1 is ENHRY, CDR2 SYGVKD, per germline. This CDR3 is CAISDTGANVLTF. The CDR3 DNA sequence: TGTGCCATCAGTGATACAGGGGCCAACGTCCTGACTTTC.

The chain couples TRBV15 to TRBJ2-1; no reliable D call. From germline, CDR1 is LNHNV and CDR2 YYDKDF (reference sequence). V lost 0 bases to trimming and J lost 4 bases, with 7 bases between them. There are 14 residues in the CDR3. The CDR3 protein is CATSRDRSYNEQFF. In DNA, the CDR3 is TGTGCCACCAGCAGAGATCGGTCTTACAATGAGCAGTTCTTC. Based on the CDR3 plus reference TRBV15 and TRBJ2-1, the full variable domain is DAMVIQNPRYQVTQFGKPVTLSCSQTLNHNVMYWYQQKSSQAPKLLFHYYDKDFNNEADTPDNFQSRRPNTSFCFLDIRSPGLGDTAMYLCATSRDRSYNEQFFGPGTRLTVL.

This rearrangement joins TRBV5-4 to TRBJ2-5; 10 bases are a match to TRBD1. Trimming at V came to 4 bases and at J to 6 bases, leaving 12 bases not matched to a gene. The CDR3 is 16 residues long. Germline loops: CDR1 SGHNT, CDR2 YYREEE (reference sequence). The CDR3 DNA reads TGTGCCAGCAGCCCCGATAGACAGGGGGCTTTAAAGACCCAGTACTTC. Residues: CASSPDRQGALKTQYF.

The CDR3 reads CASASSSRTDTQYF. The CDR3 DNA reads as TGCGCCTCCGCTAGCAGTTCTCGCACAGATACGCAGTATTTT. The V gene is TRBV10-2, the J gene TRBJ2-3, with a possible D match to TRBD2 (5 bases). Germline V gene lookup returns CDR1 WSHSY and CDR2 SAAADI. The V end lost 11 bases, the J end lost 1 base, and 16 bases lay between the germline ends. CDR3 length: 14 residues.

The J gene is TRBJ1-5, the V gene TRBV25-1; TRBD1 matches 7 bases. There are 14 residues in the CDR3. Per germline, CDR1 MGHDK and CDR2 SYGVNS. With V trimmed by 3 bases and J by 4 bases, 3 bases remained unmatched. This CDR3 reads CASSETGRNQPQHF. Written as DNA, the CDR3 is TGTGCCAGCAGTGAGACAGGGCGGAATCAGCCCCAGCATTTT.

The V call is TRBV2, the J call TRBJ2-2; a possible D gene is TRBD2 (6 bases). CDR1 is SNHLY and CDR2 is FYNNEI in the germline V gene. Trimming removed 6 bases from V and 5 bases from J, with 10 bases in between. The CDR3 is 13 amino acids. CDR3 sequence: CASSGTPTGELFF. CDR3 nucleotides: TGTGCCAGCAGCGGGACTCCGACCGGGGAGCTGTTTTTT.

Concerning this clone: One end of the junction fails to match germline, which may point to a read error. The CDR3 region has the DNA TGTGCCACCAGCAGAGATACGCAGGGTACCCCGGGCTTC. Residues: CATSRDTQGTPGF. The genes are TRBV15 and TRBJ2-7; TRBD1 might be the D (5 bases). The CDR3 is 13 amino acids. Germline CDR1 is LNHNV and CDR2 is YYDKDF (reference sequence).

V is TRBV28 and J is TRBJ1-1; a possible D gene is TRBD1 (6 bases). V was cut by 7 bases and J by 6 bases, with 24 bases left in between. The CDR3 runs to 16 residues. CDR1 and CDR2 (germline): MDHEN, SYDVKM. The CDR3 DNA sequence: TGTGCCAGCACCTCCGGGGGGGCTGGGGGTCGGTCTGAAGCTTTCTTT. Translated: CASTSGGAGGRSEAFF.

The gene calls are TRBV7-9 and TRBJ2-5, with D tentatively TRBD1 (6 bases). CDR3 length: 14 residues. Trimming removed 0 bases at V and 4 bases at J, with 9 bases between. The germline V gene has CDR1 SEHNR and CDR2 FQNEAQ (reference sequence). DNA for the CDR3: TGTGCCAGCAGCTTAGCTGGGGGCGGAGAGACCCAGTACTTC. It is translated as CASSLAGGGETQYF.

The chain has TRBV2 and TRBJ1-1; TRBD1 might be the D (6 bases). Trimming took 4 bases from V and 2 from J, leaving 11 bases between them. The length of the CDR3 is 14 residues. CDR1 and CDR2 from the germline V gene are SNHLY and FYNNEI. CDR3 residues: CASSVDRRNTEAFF. The CDR3 DNA follows: TGTGCCAGCAGTGTTGACAGGAGAAACACTGAAGCTTTCTTT.

This clone was observed a single time. V usage is TRBV11-2 and J usage is TRBJ1-2; D might be TRBD1 (6 bases). CDR1 and CDR2 from the germline V gene are SGHAT and FQNNGV. The germline V and J ends were trimmed by 9 bases and 7 bases, with 15 bases remaining between them. The CDR3 has 12 amino acids. CDR3 sequence: CARGNRVRGYTF. The CDR3 DNA reads TGTGCCAGGGGTAACAGGGTGCGTGGCTACACCTTC. Full variable domain (outside the CDR3, taken from reference TRBV11-2 and TRBJ1-2): EAGVAQSPRYKIIEKRQSVAFWCNPISGHATLYWYQQILGQGPKLLIQFQNNGVVDDSQLPKDRFSAERLKGVDSTLKIQPAKLEDSAVYLCARGNRVRGYTFGSGTRLTVV.

The V and J genes are TRBV18 and TRBJ1-2, with TRBD1 matching 9 bases. J gave up 4 bases and V 3 bases, and 3 bases lay outside the gene matches. Germline V CDR1 and CDR2: KGHSH, LQKENI. This CDR3 has 14 amino acids. The CDR3 region has the DNA TGTGCCAGCTCACCCACAGGGGGCGCCTATGGCTACACCTTC. Its translation is CASSPTGGAYGYTF.

This clone was observed once. In nucleotides, the CDR3 is TGTGCCAGCTCACAGGCAGGGAATAACTATGGCTACACCTTC. Amino acid sequence: CASSQAGNNYGYTF. The chain carries TRBV18 and TRBJ1-2; a possible D gene is TRBD1 (5 bases). The V end lost 4 bases, the J end lost 1 base, and 10 bases lay between the germline ends. In germline, CDR1 is KGHSH, CDR2 LQKENI. The CDR3 contains 14 residues. Complete variable domain (other parts from reference TRBV18 and TRBJ1-2): NAGVMQNPRHLVRRRGQEARLRCSPMKGHSHVYWYRQLPEEGLKFMVYLQKENIIDESGMPKERFSAEFPKEGPSILRIQQVVRGDSAAYFCASSQAGNNYGYTFGSGTRLTVV.

V gene TRBV7-8 combines with J gene TRBJ2-5, with D possibly matching TRBD2 (6 bases). Trimming pared 3 bases from V and 6 bases from J, leaving 11 bases between. CDR3 size: 13 residues. The germline gives CDR1 SGHVS, CDR2 FQNEAQ. The CDR3 protein is CASSFSEGKTQYF. The CDR3 bases are TGTGCCAGCAGCTTCTCGGAGGGAAAGACCCAGTACTTC.

The chain has TRBV28 and TRBJ2-1, with TRBD2 identical over 11 bases. This CDR3 spans 17 amino acids. In germline, CDR1 is MDHEN, CDR2 SYDVKM. J lost 8 bases, V lost 4 bases, and 13 bases had no gene match. The CDR3 DNA is TGTGCCAGCAGTTCCCCATTGGTAGCGGGGGGGTTAGATGAGCAGTTCTTC. Residues: CASSSPLVAGGLDEQFF.

This clone was seen just once. The chain uses TRBV30 and TRBJ2-7; TRBD2 matches 8 bases. The CDR3 spans 13 residues. The ends lost 1 base at V and 6 bases at J; junction bases unmatched: 5. Germline V gene lookup returns CDR1 GTSNPN and CDR2 SVGIG (reference sequence). The CDR3 sequence is CAWSEDREGEQYF. The CDR3, as DNA: TGTGCCTGGAGTGAAGATCGGGAGGGCGAGCAGTACTTC.

The V and J genes are TRBV28 and TRBJ2-1; tentatively, D is TRBD2 (6 bases). This CDR3 is built from 17 residues. Germline V gene lookup returns CDR1 MDHEN and CDR2 SYDVKM. V lost 4 bases, J lost 3 bases, and 19 bases lay in between. The CDR3 is CASSSGTEGRIYNEQFF. For the CDR3, the DNA is TGTGCCAGCAGTTCCGGGACTGAGGGCCGAATCTACAATGAGCAGTTCTTC. The entire variable domain, with the rest obtained from reference TRBV28 and TRBJ2-1, is as follows: DVKVTQSSRYLVKRTGEKVFLECVQDMDHENMFWYRQDPGLGLRLIYFSYDVKMKEKGDIPEGYSVSREKKERFSLILESASTNQTSMYLCASSSGTEGRIYNEQFFGPGTRLTVL.

The count of this clone is one. This sequence joins TRBV6-5 and TRBJ2-5, with D tentatively TRBD2 (5 bases). The CDR3 is 13 residues long. V lost 8 bases, J lost 7 bases, and 17 bases lay in between. From germline, CDR1 is MNHEY and CDR2 SVGAGI. CDR3 sequence: CASCRWAGGTQYF. Here the CDR3 DNA reads TGTGCCAGCTGTAGGTGGGCAGGAGGGACCCAGTACTTC.

The chain carries TRBV7-9 and TRBJ2-1; 8 bases map to TRBD2. CDR1 and CDR2 from the germline V gene are SEHNR and FQNEAQ (reference sequence). Germline trimming cut 5 bases from V and 5 bases from J; bases unmatched to any gene: 14. The CDR3 contains 17 residues. CDR3 sequence (DNA): TGTGCCAGCAGCAGCCCTCTTTTAGCGGGGTTCCACAATGAGCAGTTCTTC. Translated: CASSSPLLAGFHNEQFF.

This clone occurred once. The rearrangement joins TRBV29-1 to TRBJ1-5, with TRBD1 as a possible D gene (6 bases). Deletions cut 5 bases from V and 6 bases from J, with 32 bases between. This CDR3 spans 19 amino acids. CDR1 and CDR2 (germline): SQVTM, ANQGSEA. The CDR3 sequence: CSVLPVTGRAYPLCQPQHF. The CDR3, as DNA: TGCAGCGTTCTACCAGTGACAGGCCGGGCATATCCATTATGTCAGCCCCAGCATTTT.

This chain joins TRBV6-5 and TRBJ1-2, with D possibly matching TRBD1 (6 bases). This CDR3 spans 13 amino acids. The germline V and J ends were trimmed by 7 bases and 2 bases, with 11 bases remaining between them. Germline-derived CDR1 and CDR2 are MNHEY and SVGAGI. The CDR3 here is CASNKQGNYGYTF. CDR3 in DNA: TGTGCCAGCAATAAACAGGGAAACTATGGCTACACCTTC.

This chain uses TRBV29-1 with TRBJ2-3; D possibly corresponds to TRBD1 (6 bases). The CDR3 extends over 14 amino acids. Germline lookup yields CDR1 SQVTM and CDR2 ANQGSEA. Trimming took 0 bases from V and 6 from J, leaving 13 bases between them. Here the CDR3 reads CSVEDRGPRDTQYF. The CDR3, as DNA: TGCAGCGTTGAAGACAGGGGCCCACGGGATACGCAGTATTTT.

Only a few counts were recorded for this clone. The gene calls are TRBV28 and TRBJ2-5, with TRBD2 as a possible D gene (5 bases). The CDR3 has 15 amino acids. Germline V lookup: CDR1 MDHEN, CDR2 SYDVKM. The V and J ends lost 5 bases and 4 bases respectively, with 17 bases between them. The CDR3: CASSPQRSGRETQYF. Here the CDR3 DNA reads TGTGCCAGCAGTCCCCAAAGGAGCGGTAGAGAGACCCAGTACTTC.